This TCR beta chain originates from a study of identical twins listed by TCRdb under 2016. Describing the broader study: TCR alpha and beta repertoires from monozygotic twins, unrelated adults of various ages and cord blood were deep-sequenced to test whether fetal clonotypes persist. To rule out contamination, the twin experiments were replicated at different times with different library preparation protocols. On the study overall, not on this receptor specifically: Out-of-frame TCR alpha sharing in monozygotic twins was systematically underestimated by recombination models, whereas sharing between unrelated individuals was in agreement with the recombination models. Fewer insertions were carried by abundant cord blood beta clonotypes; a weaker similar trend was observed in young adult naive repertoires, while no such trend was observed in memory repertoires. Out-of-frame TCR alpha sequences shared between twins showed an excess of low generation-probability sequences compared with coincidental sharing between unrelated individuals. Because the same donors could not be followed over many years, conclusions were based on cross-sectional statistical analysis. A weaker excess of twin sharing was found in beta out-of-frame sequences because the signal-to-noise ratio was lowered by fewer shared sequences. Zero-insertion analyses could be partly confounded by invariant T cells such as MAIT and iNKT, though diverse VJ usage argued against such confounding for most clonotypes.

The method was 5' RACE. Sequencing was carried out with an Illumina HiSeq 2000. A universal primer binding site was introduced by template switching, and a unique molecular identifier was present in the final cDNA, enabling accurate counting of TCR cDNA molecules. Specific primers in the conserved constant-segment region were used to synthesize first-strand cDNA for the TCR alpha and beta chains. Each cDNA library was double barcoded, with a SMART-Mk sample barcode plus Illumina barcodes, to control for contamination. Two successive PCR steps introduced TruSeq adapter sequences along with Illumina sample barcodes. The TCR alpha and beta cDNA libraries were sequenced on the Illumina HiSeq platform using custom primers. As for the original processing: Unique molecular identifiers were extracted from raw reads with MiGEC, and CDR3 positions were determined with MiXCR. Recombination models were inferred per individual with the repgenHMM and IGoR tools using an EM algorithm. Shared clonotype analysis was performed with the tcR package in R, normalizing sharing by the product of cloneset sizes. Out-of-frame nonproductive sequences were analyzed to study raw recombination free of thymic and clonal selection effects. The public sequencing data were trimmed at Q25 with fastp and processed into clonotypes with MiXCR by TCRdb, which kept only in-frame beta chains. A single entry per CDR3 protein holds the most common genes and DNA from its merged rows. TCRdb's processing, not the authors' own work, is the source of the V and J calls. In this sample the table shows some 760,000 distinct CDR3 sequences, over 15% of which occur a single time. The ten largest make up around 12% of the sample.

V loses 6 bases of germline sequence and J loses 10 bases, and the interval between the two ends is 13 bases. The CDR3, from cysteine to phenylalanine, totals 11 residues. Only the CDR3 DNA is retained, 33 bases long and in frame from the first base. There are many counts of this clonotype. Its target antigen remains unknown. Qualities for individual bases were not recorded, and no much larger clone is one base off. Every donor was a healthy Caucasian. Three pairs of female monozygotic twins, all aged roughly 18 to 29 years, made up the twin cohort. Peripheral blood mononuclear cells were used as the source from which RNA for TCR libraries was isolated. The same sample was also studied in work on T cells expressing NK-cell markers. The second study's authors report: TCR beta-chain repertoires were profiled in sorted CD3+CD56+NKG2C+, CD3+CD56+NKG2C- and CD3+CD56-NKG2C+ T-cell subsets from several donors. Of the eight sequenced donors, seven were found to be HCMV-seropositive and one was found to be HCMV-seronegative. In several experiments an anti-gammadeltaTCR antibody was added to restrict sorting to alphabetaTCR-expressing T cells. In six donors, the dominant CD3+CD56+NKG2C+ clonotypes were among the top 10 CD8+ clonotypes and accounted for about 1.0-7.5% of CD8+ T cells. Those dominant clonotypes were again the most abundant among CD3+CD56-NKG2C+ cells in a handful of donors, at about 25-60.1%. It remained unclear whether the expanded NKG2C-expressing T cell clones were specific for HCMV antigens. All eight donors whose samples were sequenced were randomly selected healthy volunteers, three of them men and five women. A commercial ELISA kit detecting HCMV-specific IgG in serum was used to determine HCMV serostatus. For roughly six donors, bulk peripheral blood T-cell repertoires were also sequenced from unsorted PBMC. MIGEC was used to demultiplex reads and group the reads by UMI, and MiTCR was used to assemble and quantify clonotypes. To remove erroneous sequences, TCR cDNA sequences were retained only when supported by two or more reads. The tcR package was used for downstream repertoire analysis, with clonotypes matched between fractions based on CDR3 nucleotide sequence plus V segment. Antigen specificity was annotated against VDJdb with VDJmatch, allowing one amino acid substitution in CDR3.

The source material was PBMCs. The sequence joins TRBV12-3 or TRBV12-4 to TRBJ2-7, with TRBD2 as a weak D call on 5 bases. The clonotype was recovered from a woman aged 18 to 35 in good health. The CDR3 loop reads CASSQDFRQYF. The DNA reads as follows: TGTGCCAGCAGCCAGGACTTCCGACAGTACTTC.